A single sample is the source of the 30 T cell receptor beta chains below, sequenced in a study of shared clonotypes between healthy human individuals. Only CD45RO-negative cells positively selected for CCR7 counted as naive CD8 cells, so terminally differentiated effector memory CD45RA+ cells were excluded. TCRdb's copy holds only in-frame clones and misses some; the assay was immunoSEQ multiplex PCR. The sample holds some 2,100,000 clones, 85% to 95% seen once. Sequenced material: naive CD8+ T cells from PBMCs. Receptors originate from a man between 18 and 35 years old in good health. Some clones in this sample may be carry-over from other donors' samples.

CDR3 DNA sequence: TGCGCCAGCAGCTTAGGCCCAGCACCCGGCGAGCAGTACTTC. It translates to CASSLGPAPGEQYF. The rearrangement joins TRBV5-1 to TRBJ2-7, with no clear D. The V gene's germline CDR1 is SGHRS and CDR2 YFSETQ. Trimming left V 2 bases short and J 6 bases short, with 15 bases between. The CDR3 covers 14 residues. Full variable domain (rest looked up from reference TRBV5-1 and TRBJ2-7): KAGVTQTPRYLIKTRGQQVTLSCSPISGHRSVSWYQQTPGQGLQFLFEYFSETQRNKGNFPGRFSGRQFSNSRSEMNVSTLELGDSALYLCASSLGPAPGEQYFGPGTRLTVT.

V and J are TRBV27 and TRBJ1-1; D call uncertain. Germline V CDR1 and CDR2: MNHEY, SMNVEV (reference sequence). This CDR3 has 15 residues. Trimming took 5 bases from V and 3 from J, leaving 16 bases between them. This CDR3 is CASSGPFVDHTEAFF. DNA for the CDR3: TGTGCCAGCAGTGGACCTTTCGTGGACCACACTGAAGCTTTCTTT.

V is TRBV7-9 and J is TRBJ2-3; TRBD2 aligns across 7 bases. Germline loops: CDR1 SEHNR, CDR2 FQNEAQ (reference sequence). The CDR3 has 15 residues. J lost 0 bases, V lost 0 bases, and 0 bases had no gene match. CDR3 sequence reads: CASSLALASTDTQYF. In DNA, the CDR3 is TGTGCCAGCAGCTTAGCACTAGCGAGCACAGATACGCAGTATTTT.

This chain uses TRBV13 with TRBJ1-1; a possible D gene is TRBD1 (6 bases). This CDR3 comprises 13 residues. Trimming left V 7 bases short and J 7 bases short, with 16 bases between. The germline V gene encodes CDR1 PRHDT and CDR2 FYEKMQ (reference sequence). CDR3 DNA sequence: TGTGCCAGCACGTTGACAGGCACCTTTGAAGCTTTCTTT. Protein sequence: CASTLTGTFEAFF.

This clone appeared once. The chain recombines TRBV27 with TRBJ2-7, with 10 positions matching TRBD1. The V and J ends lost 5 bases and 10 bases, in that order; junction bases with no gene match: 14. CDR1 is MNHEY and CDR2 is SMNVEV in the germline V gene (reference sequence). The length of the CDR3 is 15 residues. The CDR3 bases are TGTGCCAGCAGTCAGCCCCGGGACAGGGGTCCCCCTCAGTACTTC. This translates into CASSQPRDRGPPQYF.

The CDR3 loop is CASIGLAGPKSSYNEQFF. For the CDR3, the DNA is TGTGCCAGCATCGGACTAGCGGGACCTAAGAGCTCCTACAATGAGCAGTTCTTC. V is TRBV21-1 and J is TRBJ2-1; the D call of TRBD2 is as the table states it, not checked on the DNA. TRBV21-1 is a pseudogene. This CDR3 spans 18 amino acids.

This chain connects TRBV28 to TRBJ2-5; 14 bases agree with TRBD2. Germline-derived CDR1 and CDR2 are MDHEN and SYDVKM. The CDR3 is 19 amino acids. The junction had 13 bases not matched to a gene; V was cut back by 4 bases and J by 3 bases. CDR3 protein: CASSSSSNLGLAGEETQYF. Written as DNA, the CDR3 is TGTGCCAGCAGTTCCTCGTCTAACCTGGGACTAGCGGGAGAAGAGACCCAGTACTTC.

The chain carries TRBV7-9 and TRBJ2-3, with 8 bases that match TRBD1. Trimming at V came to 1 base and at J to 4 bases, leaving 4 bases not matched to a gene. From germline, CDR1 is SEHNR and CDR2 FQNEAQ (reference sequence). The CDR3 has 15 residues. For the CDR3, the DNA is TGTGCCAGCAGCTTAGTCGACAGGGGTTCAGATACGCAGTATTTT. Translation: CASSLVDRGSDTQYF.

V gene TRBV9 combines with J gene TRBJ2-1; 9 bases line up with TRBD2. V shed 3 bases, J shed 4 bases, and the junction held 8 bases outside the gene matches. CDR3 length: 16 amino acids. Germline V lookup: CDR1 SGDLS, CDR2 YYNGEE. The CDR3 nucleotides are TGTGCCAGCAGCGCAGTAGCGGGAGTTGCGTACAATGAGCAGTTCTTC. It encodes CASSAVAGVAYNEQFF.

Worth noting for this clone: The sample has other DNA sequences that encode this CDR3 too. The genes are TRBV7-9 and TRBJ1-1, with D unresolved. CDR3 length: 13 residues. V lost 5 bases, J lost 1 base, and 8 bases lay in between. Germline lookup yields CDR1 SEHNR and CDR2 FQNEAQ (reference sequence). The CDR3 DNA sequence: TGTGCCAGCAGCCTAGTTGGGAACACTGAAGCTTTCTTT. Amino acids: CASSLVGNTEAFF.

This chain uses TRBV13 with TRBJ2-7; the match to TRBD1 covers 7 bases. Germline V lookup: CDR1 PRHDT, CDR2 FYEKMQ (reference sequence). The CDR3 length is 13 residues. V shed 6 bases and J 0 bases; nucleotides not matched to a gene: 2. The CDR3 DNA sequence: TGTGCCAGCAGGGACAGGTCCTCCTACGAGCAGTACTTC. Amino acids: CASRDRSSYEQYF.

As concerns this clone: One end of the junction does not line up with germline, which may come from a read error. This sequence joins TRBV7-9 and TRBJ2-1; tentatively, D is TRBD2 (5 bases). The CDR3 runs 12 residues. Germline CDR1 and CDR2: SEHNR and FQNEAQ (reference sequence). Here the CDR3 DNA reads TGTGCCAGCAGCCTAGCCTGGGATGAGCAGTTCTTC. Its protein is CASSLAWDEQFF.

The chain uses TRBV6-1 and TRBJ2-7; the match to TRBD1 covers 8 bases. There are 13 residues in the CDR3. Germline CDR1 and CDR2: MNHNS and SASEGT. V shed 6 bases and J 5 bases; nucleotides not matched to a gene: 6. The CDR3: CASRRTGTDEQYF. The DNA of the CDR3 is TGTGCCAGCAGGAGGACAGGGACCGACGAGCAGTACTTC.

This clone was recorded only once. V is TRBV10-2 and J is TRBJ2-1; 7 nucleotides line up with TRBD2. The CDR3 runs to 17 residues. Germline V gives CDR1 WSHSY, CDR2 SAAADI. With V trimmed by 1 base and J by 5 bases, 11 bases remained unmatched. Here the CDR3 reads CASSEYWGEGRHNEQFF. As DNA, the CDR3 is TGCGCCAGCAGTGAGTACTGGGGGGAGGGCCGGCACAATGAGCAGTTCTTC.

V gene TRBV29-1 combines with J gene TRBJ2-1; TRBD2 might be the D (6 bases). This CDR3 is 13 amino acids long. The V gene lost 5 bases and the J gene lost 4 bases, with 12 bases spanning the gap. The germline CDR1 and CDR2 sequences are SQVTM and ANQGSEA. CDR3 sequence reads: CSVCGTSYNEQFF. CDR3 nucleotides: TGCAGCGTTTGTGGGACTTCATACAATGAGCAGTTCTTC.

Here the CDR3 DNA reads TGTGCCAGCAGCTTACAACAGGGTTTCGGGGAGCTGTTTTTT. Amino acid sequence: CASSLQQGFGELFF. This chain connects TRBV27 to TRBJ2-2; maybe TRBD1 (6 bases). The CDR3 has 14 residues. Germline loops: CDR1 MNHEY, CDR2 SMNVEV (reference sequence). Trimming took off 6 bases at V and 7 bases at J, with 15 bases between the two ends.

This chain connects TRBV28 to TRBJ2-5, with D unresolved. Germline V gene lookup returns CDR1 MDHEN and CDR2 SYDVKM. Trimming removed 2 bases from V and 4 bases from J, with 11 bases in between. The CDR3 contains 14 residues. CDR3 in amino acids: CASSLGPGRETQYF. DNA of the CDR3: TGTGCCAGCAGTTTAGGTCCAGGCAGAGAGACCCAGTACTTC.

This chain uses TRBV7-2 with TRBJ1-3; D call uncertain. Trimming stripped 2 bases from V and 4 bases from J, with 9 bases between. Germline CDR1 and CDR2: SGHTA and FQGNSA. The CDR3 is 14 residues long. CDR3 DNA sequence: TGTGCCAGCAGCTTATGGGAACCCGGAAACACCATATATTTT. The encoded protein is CASSLWEPGNTIYF.

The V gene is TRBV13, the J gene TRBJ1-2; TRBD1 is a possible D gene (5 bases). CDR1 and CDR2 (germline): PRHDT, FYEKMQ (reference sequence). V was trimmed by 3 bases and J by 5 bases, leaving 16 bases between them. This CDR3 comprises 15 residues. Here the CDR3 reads CASSFGPGLGYGYTF. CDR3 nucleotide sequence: TGTGCCAGCAGCTTCGGCCCGGGACTTGGGTATGGCTACACCTTC. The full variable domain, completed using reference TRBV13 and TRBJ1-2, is AAGVIQSPRHLIKEKRETATLKCYPIPRHDTVYWYQQGPGQDPQFLISFYEKMQSDKGSIPDRFSAQQFSDYHSELNMSSLELGDSALYFCASSFGPGLGYGYTFGSGTRLTVV.

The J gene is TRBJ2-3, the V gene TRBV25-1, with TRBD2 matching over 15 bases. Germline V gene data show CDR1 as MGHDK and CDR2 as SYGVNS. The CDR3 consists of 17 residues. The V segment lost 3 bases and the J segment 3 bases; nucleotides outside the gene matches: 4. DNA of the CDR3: TGTGCCAGCAGTGATGGACTAGCGGGAGGGTTGACAGATACGCAGTATTTT. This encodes CASSDGLAGGLTDTQYF. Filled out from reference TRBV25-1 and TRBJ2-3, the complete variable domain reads EADIYQTPRYLVIGTGKKITLECSQTMGHDKMYWYQQDPGMELHLIHYSYGVNSTEKGDLSSESTVSRIRTEHFPLTLESARPSHTSQYLCASSDGLAGGLTDTQYFGPGTRLTVL.

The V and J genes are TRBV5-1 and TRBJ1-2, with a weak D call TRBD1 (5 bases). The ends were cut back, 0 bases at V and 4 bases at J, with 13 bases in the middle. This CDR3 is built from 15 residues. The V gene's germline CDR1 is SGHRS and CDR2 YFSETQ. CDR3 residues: CASSLAGGVIYGYTF. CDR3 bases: TGCGCCAGCAGCTTGGCCGGAGGGGTTATCTATGGCTACACCTTC. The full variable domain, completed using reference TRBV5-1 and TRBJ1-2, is KAGVTQTPRYLIKTRGQQVTLSCSPISGHRSVSWYQQTPGQGLQFLFEYFSETQRNKGNFPGRFSGRQFSNSRSEMNVSTLELGDSALYLCASSLAGGVIYGYTFGSGTRLTVV.

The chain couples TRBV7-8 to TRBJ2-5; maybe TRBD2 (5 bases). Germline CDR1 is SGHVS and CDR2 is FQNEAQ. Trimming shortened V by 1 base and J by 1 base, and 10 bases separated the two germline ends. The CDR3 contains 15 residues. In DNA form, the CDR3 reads TGTGCCAGCAGCTTAGATCCGGGAACCCAAGAGACCCAGTACTTC. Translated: CASSLDPGTQETQYF.

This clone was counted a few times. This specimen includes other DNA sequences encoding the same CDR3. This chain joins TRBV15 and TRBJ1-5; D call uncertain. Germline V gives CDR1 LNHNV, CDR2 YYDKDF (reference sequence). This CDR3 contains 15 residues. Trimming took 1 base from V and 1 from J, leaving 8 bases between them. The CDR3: CATSRARGSNQPQHF. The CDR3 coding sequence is TGTGCCACCAGCAGAGCCCGGGGAAGCAATCAGCCCCAGCATTTT.

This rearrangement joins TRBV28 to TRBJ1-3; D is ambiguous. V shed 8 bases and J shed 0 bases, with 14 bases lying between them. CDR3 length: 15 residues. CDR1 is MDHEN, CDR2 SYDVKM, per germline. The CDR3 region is CASVAKGFSGNTIYF. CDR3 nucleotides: TGTGCCAGCGTTGCTAAGGGATTCTCTGGAAACACCATATATTTT.

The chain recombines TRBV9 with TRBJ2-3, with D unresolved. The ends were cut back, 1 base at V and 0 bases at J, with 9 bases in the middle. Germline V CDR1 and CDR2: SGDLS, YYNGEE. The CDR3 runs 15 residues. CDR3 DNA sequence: TGTGCCAGCAGCGTATTCTGGGATAGCACAGATACGCAGTATTTT. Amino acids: CASSVFWDSTDTQYF.

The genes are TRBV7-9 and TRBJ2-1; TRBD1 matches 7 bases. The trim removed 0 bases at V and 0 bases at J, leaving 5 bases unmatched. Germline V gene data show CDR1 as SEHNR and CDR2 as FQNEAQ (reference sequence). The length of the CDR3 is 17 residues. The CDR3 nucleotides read TGTGCCAGCAGCTTAGCGGTGACAGGGATCTCCTACAATGAGCAGTTCTTC. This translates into CASSLAVTGISYNEQFF.

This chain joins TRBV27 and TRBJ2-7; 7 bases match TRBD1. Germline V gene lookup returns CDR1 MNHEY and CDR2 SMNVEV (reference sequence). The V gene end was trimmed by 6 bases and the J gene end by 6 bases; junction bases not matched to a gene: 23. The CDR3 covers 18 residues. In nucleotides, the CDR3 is TGTGCCAGCAGCCACCAACCGGGTGACAGGGTAAGGAGCCCCGAGCAGTACTTC. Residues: CASSHQPGDRVRSPEQYF.

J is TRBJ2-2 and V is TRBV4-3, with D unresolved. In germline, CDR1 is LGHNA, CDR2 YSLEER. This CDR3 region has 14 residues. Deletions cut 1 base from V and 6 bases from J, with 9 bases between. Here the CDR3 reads CASSQGNLAGELFF. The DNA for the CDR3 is TGCGCCAGCAGCCAAGGGAACTTGGCCGGGGAGCTGTTTTTT.

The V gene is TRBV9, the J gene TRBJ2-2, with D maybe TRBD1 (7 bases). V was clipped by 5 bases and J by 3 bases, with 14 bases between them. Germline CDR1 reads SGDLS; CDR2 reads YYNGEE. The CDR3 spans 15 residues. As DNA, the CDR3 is TGTGCCAGCAGTCCGCGGGACAGCTACACCGGGGAGCTGTTTTTT. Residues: CASSPRDSYTGELFF.

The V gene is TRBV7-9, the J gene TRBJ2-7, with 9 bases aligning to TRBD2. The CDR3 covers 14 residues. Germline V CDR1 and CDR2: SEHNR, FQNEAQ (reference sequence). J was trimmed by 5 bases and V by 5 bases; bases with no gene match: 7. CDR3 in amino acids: CASSPSPSGNEQYF. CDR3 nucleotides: TGTGCCAGCAGCCCCAGTCCTAGCGGGAACGAGCAGTACTTC.